Below are 21 T cell receptor beta chains sequenced from a single sample in a study of shared clonotypes between healthy human individuals. Clones were sequenced by immunoSEQ multiplex PCR, and TCRdb holds only the in-frame ones, with some missing. The sample lists approximately 2.1 million clones, roughly 93% occurring once. The sample taken for sequencing was naive CD4+ T cells from PBMCs. Subset reported: CD45RA+ positively selected. The source of these receptors is a young man in good health. Some clones in this sample may be carry-over from other donors' samples.

The chain recombines TRBV10-3 with TRBJ1-2; 7 nucleotides match TRBD1. The CDR3 consists of 15 residues. The V gene end was trimmed by 2 bases and the J gene end by 1 base; junction bases not matched to a gene: 4. Per germline, CDR1 ENHRY and CDR2 SYGVKD. This CDR3 reads CAISEPTGFNYGYTF. The CDR3 coding sequence is TGTGCCATCAGTGAGCCGACAGGGTTTAACTATGGCTACACCTTC.

The CDR3 loop is CAIGGRVSSYNEQFF. The CDR3 DNA is TGTGCCATTGGGGGGAGGGTCAGCTCCTACAATGAGCAGTTCTTC. This chain connects TRBV10-3 to TRBJ2-1; TRBD2 matches at 7 bases. The CDR3 runs 15 residues. The V and J ends lost 9 bases and 0 bases, in that order; junction bases with no gene match: 8. In germline, CDR1 is ENHRY, CDR2 SYGVKD.

J is TRBJ1-1 and V is TRBV7-3; unclear D gene. The CDR3 has 13 amino acids. Germline lookup yields CDR1 SGHTA and CDR2 FQGTGA. V was cut by 2 bases and J by 6 bases, with 10 bases left in between. The CDR3 DNA reads TGTGCCAGCAGCTTATTATCTGGCTCTGAAGCTTTCTTT. Protein product: CASSLLSGSEAFF.

As to this clone: The sample carries other DNA sequences with the same CDR3. The rearrangement uses TRBV15 and TRBJ2-3, with D unclear. The V end lost 0 bases, the J end lost 0 bases, and 4 bases lay between the germline ends. The CDR3 contains 14 residues. Germline V CDR1 and CDR2: LNHNV, YYDKDF (reference sequence). The CDR3 loop is CATSRDGSTDTQYF. The CDR3 DNA reads TGTGCCACCAGCAGAGATGGTAGCACAGATACGCAGTATTTT. Full variable domain (missing parts from reference TRBV15 and TRBJ2-3): DAMVIQNPRYQVTQFGKPVTLSCSQTLNHNVMYWYQQKSSQAPKLLFHYYDKDFNNEADTPDNFQSRRPNTSFCFLDIRSPGLGDTAMYLCATSRDGSTDTQYFGPGTRLTVL.

DNA of the CDR3: TGTGCCAGCAGCTTACGATGGGACAGGGGCAGGGAGGAGCAGTACTTC. Residues: CASSLRWDRGREEQYF. The J gene is TRBJ2-7, the V gene TRBV7-9, with TRBD1 matching over 10 bases. The germline CDR1 and CDR2 sequences are SEHNR and FQNEAQ (reference sequence). Germline trimming cut 2 bases from V and 7 bases from J; bases unmatched to any gene: 11. CDR3 size: 16 residues.

The chain recombines TRBV5-1 with TRBJ1-1; D call uncertain. The CDR3 is made up of 15 amino acids. Germline lookup yields CDR1 SGHRS and CDR2 YFSETQ. Trimming removed 0 bases at V and 2 bases at J, with 11 bases between. The CDR3 sequence is CASSLEPAGNTEAFF. The CDR3 DNA is TGCGCCAGCAGCTTGGAGCCCGCAGGTAACACTGAAGCTTTCTTT.

The chain joins TRBV27 to TRBJ1-5; 7 bases line up with TRBD1. V shed 6 bases, J shed 7 bases, and the junction held 9 bases outside the gene matches. The CDR3 has 14 residues. Looked up from germline, CDR1 is MNHEY and CDR2 is SMNVEV (reference sequence). The chain's CDR3 is CASRQTGSRQPQHF. Written as DNA, the CDR3 is TGTGCCAGCAGGCAGACAGGGTCGAGACAGCCCCAGCATTTT.

The chain uses TRBV2 and TRBJ1-2; D unclear. Trimming took 6 bases from V and 2 from J, leaving 10 bases between them. CDR1 is SNHLY, CDR2 FYNNEI, per germline. This CDR3 is 13 amino acids long. CDR3 amino acids: CASRGGPNYGYTF. In DNA, the CDR3 is TGTGCCAGCAGGGGCGGGCCAAACTATGGCTACACCTTC.

The chain links TRBV30 to TRBJ2-3; no clear D gene. V lost 2 bases to trimming and J lost 3 bases, with 9 bases between them. CDR1 is GTSNPN, CDR2 SVGIG, per germline (reference sequence). This CDR3 is 13 amino acids long. The CDR3 DNA is TGTGCCTGGAGTACCACGTGGACAGATACGCAGTATTTT. Translated, it gives CAWSTTWTDTQYF.

The V call is TRBV9, the J call TRBJ2-5; 9 bases fit TRBD1. The CDR3 runs 15 residues. The germline gives CDR1 SGDLS, CDR2 YYNGEE. The V gene end was trimmed by 4 bases and the J gene end by 7 bases; junction bases not matched to a gene: 11. The CDR3 region has the DNA TGTGCCAGCAGCACGTCCCGGGACAGGGTTGGGACCCAGTACTTC. Translation gives CASSTSRDRVGTQYF.

This chain joins TRBV2 and TRBJ2-5; TRBD1 is a possible D gene (5 bases). The length of the CDR3 is 13 residues. CDR1 is SNHLY and CDR2 is FYNNEI in the germline V gene. Trimming removed 2 bases from V and 5 bases from J, with 9 bases in between. CDR3 sequence reads: CASSERAGETQYF. CDR3 in DNA: TGTGCCAGCAGTGAAAGGGCAGGGGAGACCCAGTACTTC.

The chain recombines TRBV29-1 with TRBJ2-7, with TRBD2 as a possible D gene (5 bases). The V end lost 6 bases, the J end lost 13 bases, and 19 bases lay between the germline ends. Germline CDR1 is SQVTM and CDR2 is ANQGSEA. This CDR3 contains 11 residues. The CDR3 DNA reads as TGCAGCGTGGATACCGGGAACAAGCCATACTTC. Protein: CSVDTGNKPYF.

The J gene is TRBJ2-5, the V gene TRBV7-9; D call uncertain. Germline CDR1 is SEHNR and CDR2 is FQNEAQ (reference sequence). CDR3 length: 12 residues. V shed 0 bases and J shed 7 bases, with 6 bases lying between them. The CDR3, as DNA: TGTGCCAGCAGCTTAGCATTGGGGACCCAGTACTTC. Translation: CASSLALGTQYF.

The chain is built from TRBV7-9 and TRBJ2-7, with D maybe TRBD2 (5 bases). The CDR3 has 16 residues. Trimming took 2 bases from V and 3 from J, leaving 17 bases between them. Germline V CDR1 and CDR2: SEHNR, FQNEAQ (reference sequence). DNA for the CDR3: TGTGCCAGCAGCTTAACAGAGACTATTACGGGCTACGAGCAGTACTTC. Encoded protein: CASSLTETITGYEQYF. Together with reference TRBV7-9 and TRBJ2-7, the CDR3 gives the full variable domain: DTGVSQNPRHKITKRGQNVTFRCDPISEHNRLYWYRQTLGQGPEFLTYFQNEAQLEKSRLLSDRFSAERPKGSFSTLEIQRTEQGDSAMYLCASSLTETITGYEQYFGPGTRLTVT.

The rearrangement uses TRBV19 and TRBJ2-5; perhaps D is TRBD1 or TRBD2 (6 bases each). Germline-derived CDR1 and CDR2 are LNHDA and SQIVND (reference sequence). The CDR3 consists of 15 residues. V dropped 6 bases and J dropped 2 bases, with 16 bases sitting between them. The CDR3 is CASSQEGGLQETQYF. The CDR3 DNA is TGTGCCAGTAGCCAAGAGGGGGGTTTACAAGAGACCCAGTACTTC.

V and J are TRBV29-1 and TRBJ2-5, with 7 bases that match TRBD1. After removal of 7 bases from V and 0 bases from J, the junction contained 2 bases not matched to a gene. Germline lookup yields CDR1 SQVTM and CDR2 ANQGSEA. CDR3 size: 12 residues. CDR3 coding DNA: TGCAGCGGGGACAGCGACCAAGAGACCCAGTACTTC. Its translation is CSGDSDQETQYF.

The chain links TRBV28 to TRBJ1-4, with 9 bases that match TRBD1. The CDR3 extends over 15 amino acids. Unmatched junction bases numbered 13, after V lost 9 bases and J lost 8 bases. Germline assignment: CDR1 MDHEN and CDR2 SYDVKM. CDR3 nucleotides: TGTGCCAGGGGAAGGGGGACAGGGCCCAGCGAAAAACTGTTTTTT. Protein product: CARGRGTGPSEKLFF. The entire variable domain, with the rest obtained from reference TRBV28 and TRBJ1-4, is as follows: DVKVTQSSRYLVKRTGEKVFLECVQDMDHENMFWYRQDPGLGLRLIYFSYDVKMKEKGDIPEGYSVSREKKERFSLILESASTNQTSMYLCARGRGTGPSEKLFFGSGTQLSVL.

The CDR3 sequence is CASSLEAGVRTEAFF. The DNA for the CDR3 is TGTGCCAGCAGCTTAGAGGCAGGGGTTCGTACTGAAGCTTTCTTT. The chain uses TRBV7-7 and TRBJ1-1; tentative D call: TRBD1 (6 bases). Trimming shortened V by 1 base and J by 5 bases, and 14 bases separated the two germline ends. Germline V gene data show CDR1 as SSHAT and CDR2 as FNYEAQ (reference sequence). CDR3 size: 15 residues.

The V gene is TRBV18, the J gene TRBJ2-7; the match to TRBD2 covers 9 bases. J was trimmed by 6 bases and V by 3 bases; bases with no gene match: 6. The CDR3 is 14 residues long. Germline V gives CDR1 KGHSH, CDR2 LQKENI. CDR3 bases: TGTGCCAGCTCACCGTCGTCTAGCGGGATCGAGCAGTACTTC. Its translation is CASSPSSSGIEQYF. Based on the CDR3 plus reference TRBV18 and TRBJ2-7, the full variable domain is NAGVMQNPRHLVRRRGQEARLRCSPMKGHSHVYWYRQLPEEGLKFMVYLQKENIIDESGMPKERFSAEFPKEGPSILRIQQVVRGDSAAYFCASSPSSSGIEQYFGPGTRLTVT.

The chain employs TRBV4-1 and TRBJ2-1; TRBD2 matches 16 bases. The CDR3 spans 18 residues. Germline CDR1 and CDR2: MGHRA and YSYEKL. V lost 2 bases and J lost 10; bases outside the gene matches: 11. The CDR3 here is CASSQSGLAGGPAREQFF. DNA of the CDR3: TGCGCCAGCAGCCAATCGGGACTAGCGGGAGGGCCCGCCCGGGAGCAGTTCTTC.

The chain couples TRBV11-1 to TRBJ1-2; the D is unclear. The germline V gene has CDR1 SGHAT and CDR2 FQDESV (reference sequence). There are 16 residues in the CDR3. Between the trimmed V and J ends, which lost 2 bases and 1 base, there was a span of 14 bases. The CDR3: CASSLSMEGFNYGYTF. CDR3 in DNA: TGTGCCAGCAGCTTATCGATGGAGGGTTTTAACTATGGCTACACCTTC.